These 6 T cell receptor beta chains were all obtained from the same sample, sequenced in a study of blood T cells in healthy people across ages. A second PCR of roughly 7 to 11 cycles used a sample-barcoded 5' primer and a J-beta primer mix. TCRdb called the 5' RACE reads again in MiXCR, with one record for every CDR3 protein. The data show over a million distinct CDR3 sequences, with more than 40% seen just once and under 20% held by the top ten. Sequenced material: blood. The receptors shown here come from a woman aged 60-75 years in good health.

At least ten counts were recorded for this clonotype. One junction end disagrees with the germline gene, perhaps due to a read error. CDR3 coding DNA: TGCAGCGTCGAAGGACTAGTAAAAGAGACCCAGTACTTC. Translated: CSVEGLVKETQYF. The chain uses TRBV29-1 and TRBJ2-5; TRBD2 matches at 7 bases. Germline-derived CDR1 and CDR2 are SQVTM and ANQGSEA. The CDR3 loop spans 13 amino acids.

This clonotype appeared a few times. This chain connects TRBV7-2 to TRBJ2-7; 11 nucleotides align to TRBD1. Trimming took 1 base from V and 3 from J; bases not matched to a gene: 5. This CDR3 is 16 amino acids long. Germline CDR1 reads SGHTA; CDR2 reads FQGNSA. CDR3 region: CASSLEWTGGVYEQYF. The CDR3 nucleotides read TGTGCCAGCAGCTTAGAGTGGACAGGGGGCGTCTACGAGCAGTACTTC.

The chain has TRBV12-3 or TRBV12-4 and TRBJ1-5; D gene unclear. The V and J ends lost 7 bases and 0 bases respectively, with 10 bases between them. This CDR3 comprises 14 residues. DNA for the CDR3: TGTGCCAGCAAACAGACATATAGCAATCAGCCCCAGCATTTT. Its translation is CASKQTYSNQPQHF.

This clonotype appeared a few times. The rearrangement uses TRBV10-3 and TRBJ2-7; D uncertain. CDR1 and CDR2 (germline): ENHRY, SYGVKD. V was clipped by 5 bases and J by 1 base, with 9 bases between them. This CDR3 contains 13 residues. DNA for the CDR3: TGTGCCATCAGTCCGGATACTTCCTACGAGCAGTACTTC. It is translated as CAISPDTSYEQYF.

Only a few counts were recorded for this clonotype. The genes are TRBV7-2 and TRBJ2-7, with 9 bases that match TRBD2. The CDR3 contains 16 residues. V shed 4 bases and J 2 bases; nucleotides not matched to a gene: 9. Per germline, CDR1 SGHTA and CDR2 FQGNSA. Here the CDR3 DNA reads TGTGCCAGCAGCTCCCGCAATCAGCGGGGGGCCTACGAGCAGTACTTC. This translates into CASSSRNQRGAYEQYF.

The chain employs TRBV7-8 and TRBJ2-6; possible D gene TRBD2, 5 bases. The V end was cut by 6 bases, the J end by 4 bases, with 13 bases between. CDR3 length: 15 amino acids. The V gene's germline CDR1 is SGHVS and CDR2 FQNEAQ. CDR3 bases: TGTGCCAGCAGACTAGAGCAGGTCGGGGCCAACGTCCTGACTTTC. This gives the protein CASRLEQVGANVLTF. The whole variable domain, remainder taken from reference TRBV7-8 and TRBJ2-6, is GAGVSQSPRYKVAKRGQDVALRCDPISGHVSLFWYQQALGQGPEFLTYFQNEAQLDKSGLPSDRFFAERPEGSVSTLKIQRTQQEDSAVYLCASRLEQVGANVLTFGAGSRLTVL.